This T cell receptor (beta chain) was sequenced during a study of T-cell reconstitution after alpha-beta-depleted transplantation in children. The TCRbeta library incorporated unique molecular identifiers. From the PCR reads, TCRdb called clonotypes with MiXCR, one entry per CDR3 protein. The table has some 26,000 distinct CDR3 sequences, 15% to 20% seen once. V was trimmed by 1 base and J by 5 bases, leaving 18 bases between them. This CDR3 is 16 amino acids long. The germline CDR1 and CDR2 sequences are SGHTA and FQGNSA. General study points: The study traced high day-60 TCRbeta diversity in some patients to surviving recipient T cells and thymic progenitors.

This clonotype showed up just a few times. Its antigen is undetermined. The specimen comprised PBMCs, mostly from graft donor cells, sampled 60 days after TCRalphabeta/CD19-depleted stem cell transplant. The receptor's source is a male patient aged 2 to 9 who had a stem cell transplant for acute lymphoblastic leukemia, so the T cells may come from the graft donor. The V and J genes are TRBV7-2 and TRBJ2-7; D not certain. The CDR3 sequence is CASSLEYGVSDHEQYF. The CDR3 DNA follows: TGTGCCAGCAGCTTAGAGTATGGGGTAAGCGATCACGAGCAGTACTTC.